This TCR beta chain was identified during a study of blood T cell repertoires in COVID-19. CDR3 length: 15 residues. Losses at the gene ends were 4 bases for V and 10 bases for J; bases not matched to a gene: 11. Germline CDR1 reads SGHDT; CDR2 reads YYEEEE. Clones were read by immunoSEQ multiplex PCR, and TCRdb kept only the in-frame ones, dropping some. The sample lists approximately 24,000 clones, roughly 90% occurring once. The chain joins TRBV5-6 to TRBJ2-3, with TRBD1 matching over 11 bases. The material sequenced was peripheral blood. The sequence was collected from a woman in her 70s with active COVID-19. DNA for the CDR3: TGTGCCAGCAGCCCGGGATCCGGGACAGGGGGTGCGCAGTATTTT. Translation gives CASSPGSGTGGAQYF.